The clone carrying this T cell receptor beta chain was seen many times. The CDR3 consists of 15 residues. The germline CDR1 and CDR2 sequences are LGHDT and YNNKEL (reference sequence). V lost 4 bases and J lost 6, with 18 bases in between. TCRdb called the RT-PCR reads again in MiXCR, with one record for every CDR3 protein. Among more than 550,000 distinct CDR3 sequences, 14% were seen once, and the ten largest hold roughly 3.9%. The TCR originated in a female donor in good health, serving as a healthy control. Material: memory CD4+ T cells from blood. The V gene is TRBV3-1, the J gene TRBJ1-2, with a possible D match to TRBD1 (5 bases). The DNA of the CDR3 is TGTGCCAGCAGCCGAGAGGGGCCGAAAGGGAATGGCTACACCTTC. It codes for CASSREGPKGNGYTF. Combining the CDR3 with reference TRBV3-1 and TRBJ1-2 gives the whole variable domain DTAVSQTPKYLVTQMGNDKSIKCEQNLGHDTMYWYKQDSKKFLKIMFSYNNKELIINETVPNRFSPKSPDKAHLNLHINSLELGDSAVYFCASSREGPKGNGYTFGSGTRLTVV.